The rows below give T cell receptor beta chains drawn from one sample of a study of STAT3 mutations in large granular lymphocyte leukemia. The method was immunoSEQ multiplex PCR; TCRdb's version includes in-frame clones alone and lacks a portion of them. The sample shows 30,000 to 45,000 clones, approximately 91% of them seen only once. Input material: PBMCs. These TCRs come from a human donor with T large granular lymphocyte leukemia. Some clones in this sample may be carry-over from other donors' samples. The CDR3 runs from the conserved cysteine through the conserved F or W. D genes are given only for firm matches. The size entry is marked missing in some rows and otherwise reads once, few, many or a size class.

>TRBJ1-4|.|14|TRBV7-9|.
TGTGCCAGCAGCCCGAGGGGGTCGATCGAAAAACTGTTTTTT
CASSPRGSIEKLFF
>TRBJ2-2|.|16|TRBV9|once
TGTGCCAGCAGCCCAGGGAGCAGGGTGAACACCGGGGAGCTGTTTTTT
CASSPGSRVNTGELFF
>TRBJ2-1|TRBD2|15|TRBV15|.
TGTGCCACCAGCAGCGGACTAGCGGTATACAATGAGCAGTTCTTC
CATSSGLAVYNEQFF
>TRBJ1-1|.|13|TRBV11-3|.
TGTGCCAGCAGCTTAAATTACAGGAGTGAAGCTTTCTTT
CASSLNYRSEAFF
>TRBJ1-2|TRBD1|14|TRBV5-4|.
TGTGCCAGCACCGTGGGACAGGTTAACTATGGCTACACCTTC
CASTVGQVNYGYTF
>TRBJ1-1|TRBD1|16|TRBV5-4|.
TGTGCCAGCAGCCTCGGACAGGCCCTAATGAACACTGAAGCTTTCTTT
CASSLGQALMNTEAFF
>TRBJ2-1|TRBD1|16|TRBV13|.
TGTGCCAGCGGAGACAGGGGGGAACCCGTGGGTAATGAGCAGTTCTTC
CASGDRGEPVGNEQFF
>TRBJ1-1|TRBD1|15|TRBV5-1|.
TGCGCCAGCAGCTTGGACACCGGGACAGGGCAAGCGGCTTTCTTT
CASSLDTGTGQAAFF
>TRBJ1-5|.|15|TRBV28|.
TGTGCCAGCAGTGGATGGGGCGCGGGGGTGCAGCCCCAGCATTTT
CASSGWGAGVQPQHF
>TRBJ1-2|.|12|TRBV28|.
TGTGCGGAACAGGGCTTCGGCTATGGCTACACCTTC
CAEQGFGYGYTF
>TRBJ1-2|TRBD1|14|TRBV27|.
TGTGCCAGCAGTTTCAGGACAGGGGGGCATGGCTACACCTTC
CASSFRTGGHGYTF
>TRBJ2-5|TRBD1|15|TRBV5-1|.
TGCGCCAGCAGCTCCGGGACAGGTATTTCGGAGACCCAGTACTTC
CASSSGTGISETQYF
>TRBJ1-1|.|13|TRBV5-1|.
TGCGCCAGCAGCTTGGCGTGGACCAATGAAGCTTTCTTT
CASSLAWTNEAFF
>TRBJ1-2|.|16|TRBV9|.
TGTGCCAGCAGCGTCACCCCTTTGGGGGAGGGGGGTGGCTACACCTTC
CASSVTPLGEGGGYTF
>TRBJ2-2|.|15|TRBV4-1|.
TGCGCCAGCAGCCAACCCGGGACATCAACCGGGGAGCTGTTTTTT
CASSQPGTSTGELFF
>TRBJ1-2|.|15|TRBV4-2|.
TGTGCCAGCAGCCAACCTGGGACCACGGAGAATGGCTACACCTTC
CASSQPGTTENGYTF
>TRBJ1-6|TRBD1|14|TRBV28|.
TGTGCCAGCAGTTCGGGACAGGATAATTCACCCCTCCACTTT
CASSSGQDNSPLHF
>TRBJ1-2|.|13|TRBV7-6|.
TGTGCCAGCAGCTTAGAATGGGGGTTTGGCTACACCTTC
CASSLEWGFGYTF
>TRBJ1-1|.|14|TRBV6-5|once
TGTGCCAGCAGTTACGCCGACGGATACCACGAAGCTTTCTTT
CASSYADGYHEAFF
>TRBJ1-5|TRBD1|16|TRBV5-4|.
TGTGCCAGCAGCTTGGGGGGAGGGGGCGCGGCTCAGCCCCAGCATTTT
CASSLGGGGAAQPQHF
>TRBJ1-4|TRBD1|17|TRBV5-4|.
TGTGCCAGCAGCCCAGGAGGAGGGGGCTCAACTAATGAAAAACTGTTTTTT
CASSPGGGGSTNEKLFF
>TRBJ1-1|.|15|TRBV19|.
TGTGCCAGTAGTATAGGAACAGAGGGGAACACTGAAGCTTTCTTT
CASSIGTEGNTEAFF
>TRBJ2-3|.|18|TRBV7-9|.
TGTGCCAGCAGCTTAGCGGGGGGACACTCGATAGCTTTGGATACGCAGTATTTT
CASSLAGGHSIALDTQYF